This TCR beta chain was retrieved from a study of blood T cells in healthy people across ages. General observations from the study: A strong correlation between TCR beta diversity and naive T cell percentage was seen.

The amount of total RNA extracted per sample was at least 5 micrograms. With regard to this clonotype: What it recognizes is unknown.

Through a sample-barcoded 5' primer and a J-beta primer mix, a second PCR was run for roughly 6 to 12 cycles. TCRdb called the 5' RACE reads again in MiXCR, with one record for every CDR3 protein. The sample carries more than 550,000 distinct CDR3 sequences, about 20% recorded once. V was shortened by 2 bases and J by 1 base, with 17 bases between the two germline ends. CDR1 is DFQATT, CDR2 SNEGSKA, per germline (reference sequence). The CDR3 is 16 residues long. The chain couples TRBV20-1 to TRBJ1-2; D gene unclear. Sequencing used blood. The receptor was isolated from a man aged 70-80 years in good health. The CDR3 nucleotides read TGCAGTGCTAGATTCTCAGGACGGCGGGTTAACTATGGCTACACCTTC. This sequence encodes CSARFSGRRVNYGYTF.